One sample yielded the 18 T cell receptor beta chains listed below, sequenced in a study of blood T cell repertoires in COVID-19. Some clones are missing from TCRdb's copy, which holds only in-frame ones; the method was immunoSEQ multiplex PCR. The data hold about 160,000 clones, with 80% to 85% observed a single time. Sequencing used peripheral blood. These receptors were taken from a woman older than 75 with active or convalescent COVID-19.

The chain joins TRBV12-3 or TRBV12-4 to TRBJ2-3; D remains ambiguous. V shed 6 bases and J shed 8 bases, with 12 bases lying between them. This CDR3 has 12 amino acids. The CDR3 loop reads CASRLLGVTQYF. The DNA for the CDR3 is TGTGCCAGCAGACTCCTAGGAGTTACGCAGTATTTT.

This clone was counted once. The genes are TRBV19 and TRBJ1-5; 7 nucleotides align to TRBD1. Losses at the gene ends were 4 bases for V and 3 bases for J; bases not matched to a gene: 9. Germline lookup yields CDR1 LNHDA and CDR2 SQIVND (reference sequence). The CDR3 runs to 16 residues. The CDR3 bases are TGTGCCAGTAGTACCGTCAGGGGGTCTTACAATCAGCCCCAGCATTTT. As protein: CASSTVRGSYNQPQHF.

The chain has TRBV5-1 and TRBJ2-3, with unresolved D. This CDR3 is 14 amino acids long. The germline CDR1 and CDR2 sequences are SGHRS and YFSETQ. Deletions cut 5 bases from V and 0 bases from J, with 10 bases between. CDR3 amino acids: CASRSGSSTDTQYF. The CDR3 coding sequence is TGCGCCAGCAGGTCCGGGTCTAGCACAGATACGCAGTATTTT.

A single count supports this clone. The chain combines TRBV19 with TRBJ1-6, with 9 bases matching TRBD1. This CDR3 region has 15 residues. Germline V gene lookup returns CDR1 LNHDA and CDR2 SQIVND (reference sequence). V was pared by 8 bases and J by 8 bases, with 10 bases of the junction left unmatched. DNA for the CDR3: TGTGCCAGTTCCCTCCGGGACAGGGTACATTCACCCCTCCACTTT. As protein: CASSLRDRVHSPLHF. Full variable domain (rest looked up from reference TRBV19 and TRBJ1-6): DGGITQSPKYLFRKEGQNVTLSCEQNLNHDAMYWYRQDPGQGLRLIYYSQIVNDFQKGDIAEGYSVSREKKESFPLTVTSAQKNPTAFYLCASSLRDRVHSPLHFGNGTRLTVT.

The chain recombines TRBV6-2 or TRBV6-3 with TRBJ1-5, with TRBD1 identical over 9 bases. Germline V gene sequence: CDR1 MNHEY, CDR2 SVGEGT. The CDR3 loop spans 14 amino acids. Losses at the gene ends were 4 bases for V and 6 bases for J; bases not matched to a gene: 4. Here the CDR3 DNA reads TGTGCCAGCAGTTTACAGGGGGCATTTCAGCCCCAGCATTTT. It specifies CASSLQGAFQPQHF.

This chain uses TRBV7-9 with TRBJ2-5, with D possibly being TRBD2 (6 bases). Trimming took off 2 bases at V and 9 bases at J, with 16 bases between the two ends. Germline V lookup: CDR1 SEHNR, CDR2 FQNEAQ (reference sequence). The CDR3 has 14 residues. The CDR3 spells CASSLTGGAGAQYF. CDR3 DNA: TGTGCCAGCAGCTTAACCGGCGGGGCTGGGGCCCAGTACTTC. Looking up the rest from reference TRBV7-9 and TRBJ2-5 gives the full variable domain: DTGVSQNPRHKITKRGQNVTFRCDPISEHNRLYWYRQTLGQGPEFLTYFQNEAQLEKSRLLSDRFSAERPKGSFSTLEIQRTEQGDSAMYLCASSLTGGAGAQYFGPGTRLLVL.

This sequence joins TRBV7-3 and TRBJ2-1, with D tentatively TRBD1 (6 bases). Trimming took off 2 bases at V and 2 bases at J, with 7 bases between the two ends. Germline V lookup: CDR1 SGHTA, CDR2 FQGTGA. CDR3 size: 14 residues. The CDR3 nucleotides read TGTGCCAGCAGCTTAGGGGACACCTACAATGAGCAGTTCTTC. It specifies CASSLGDTYNEQFF. The variable domain in full, with the rest retrieved from reference TRBV7-3 and TRBJ2-1, is GAGVSQTPSNKVTEKGKYVELRCDPISGHTALYWYRQSLGQGPEFLIYFQGTGAADDSGLPNDRFFAVRPEGSVSTLKIQRTERGDSAVYLCASSLGDTYNEQFFGPGTRLTVL.

The chain recombines TRBV5-5 with TRBJ2-1; 10 nucleotides align to TRBD2. V shed 4 bases and J 0 bases; nucleotides not matched to a gene: 4. Germline CDR1 and CDR2: SGHKS and YYEKEE (reference sequence). The CDR3 is 16 amino acids. CDR3 amino acids: CASSGGLAFSYNEQFF. The CDR3 DNA follows: TGTGCCAGCAGCGGGGGACTAGCGTTCTCCTACAATGAGCAGTTCTTC.

This CDR3 reads CASSLGGGQSNQPQHF. The CDR3 region has the DNA TGTGCCAGCAGCTTAGGAGGCGGGCAGAGCAATCAGCCCCAGCATTTT. The V call is TRBV13, the J call TRBJ1-5; D not certain. The CDR3 covers 16 residues. The germline V gene has CDR1 PRHDT and CDR2 FYEKMQ (reference sequence). Between the trimmed V and J ends, which lost 0 bases and 1 base, there was a span of 10 bases.

This chain connects TRBV11-2 to TRBJ1-1; D uncertain. With 3 bases removed from V and 1 base from J, the gap between germline ends came to 6 bases. This CDR3 is 13 amino acids long. Germline V CDR1 and CDR2: SGHAT, FQNNGV. As DNA, the CDR3 is TGTGCCAGCAGCTTGGGAGAGAACACTGAAGCTTTCTTT. Its translation: CASSLGENTEAFF. The variable domain in full, completed from reference TRBV11-2 and TRBJ1-1, reads EAGVAQSPRYKIIEKRQSVAFWCNPISGHATLYWYQQILGQGPKLLIQFQNNGVVDDSQLPKDRFSAERLKGVDSTLKIQPAKLEDSAVYLCASSLGENTEAFFGQGTRLTVV.

The chain is built from TRBV7-9 and TRBJ2-5; 10 bases map to TRBD2. CDR1 and CDR2 from the germline V gene are SEHNR and FQNEAQ (reference sequence). The V gene end was trimmed by 2 bases and the J gene end by 5 bases; junction bases not matched to a gene: 5. The CDR3 has 15 amino acids. CDR3 sequence reads: CASSLIAGGKETQYF. Written as DNA, the CDR3 is TGTGCCAGCAGCTTAATAGCGGGGGGAAAGGAGACCCAGTACTTC.

This sequence joins TRBV5-1 and TRBJ1-2; D gene ambiguous. Trimming cost V 0 bases and J 7 bases, with 13 bases left between them. CDR3 size: 14 residues. Germline loops: CDR1 SGHRS, CDR2 YFSETQ. This chain's CDR3 is CASSLDSGKGGYTF. CDR3 sequence (DNA): TGCGCCAGCAGCTTGGATTCCGGGAAGGGTGGCTACACCTTC.

The V call is TRBV3-1 (or the pseudogene TRBV3-2), the J call TRBJ2-1, with 8 bases that match TRBD2. The V segment lost 5 bases and the J segment 2 bases; nucleotides outside the gene matches: 8. The CDR3 sequence is 16 residues long. Germline CDR1 and CDR2: LGHDT and YNNKEL (reference sequence). CDR3 sequence reads: CASSSSRGGTYNEQFF. The CDR3 coding sequence is TGTGCCAGCAGCAGCTCCCGGGGGGGTACCTACAATGAGCAGTTCTTC.

This chain links TRBV19 with TRBJ2-5, with D possibly matching TRBD1 (6 bases). The germline gives CDR1 LNHDA, CDR2 SQIVND (reference sequence). Between the trimmed V and J ends, which lost 0 bases and 5 bases, there was a span of 16 bases. This CDR3 is 16 amino acids long. The CDR3 is CASSIDAGTSWETQYF. CDR3 bases: TGTGCCAGTAGTATAGATGCAGGGACAAGTTGGGAGACCCAGTACTTC.

This clone was detected once. The chain joins TRBV25-1 to TRBJ1-1; maybe TRBD1 (5 bases). Looked up from germline, CDR1 is MGHDK and CDR2 is SYGVNS. Between the trimmed V and J ends, which lost 3 bases and 3 bases, there was a span of 14 bases. The CDR3 is 15 residues long. The CDR3 nucleotides read TGTGCCAGCAGTGATGGGGCGTGGAGGGACACTGAAGCTTTCTTT. It is translated as CASSDGAWRDTEAFF.

The chain is built from TRBV6-5 and TRBJ1-2, with D perhaps TRBD1 (5 bases). V was trimmed by 6 bases and J by 4 bases, leaving 12 bases between them. CDR3 length equals 13 residues. CDR1 and CDR2 from the germline V gene are MNHEY and SVGAGI. CDR3 amino acids: CASRLTDFYGYTF. In nucleotides, the CDR3 is TGTGCCAGCAGGCTGACAGATTTCTATGGCTACACCTTC.

The V and J genes are TRBV7-9 and TRBJ1-6; the D gene is possibly TRBD1 (6 bases). V was cut by 5 bases and J by 8 bases, with 16 bases left in between. This CDR3 spans 15 amino acids. CDR1 is SEHNR, CDR2 FQNEAQ, per germline (reference sequence). The CDR3 region is CASSPPGTPHSPLHF. The DNA for the CDR3 is TGTGCCAGCAGCCCCCCCGGGACACCGCATTCACCCCTCCACTTT.

This clone was picked up one time. This rearrangement joins TRBV9 to TRBJ1-1; TRBD1 matches at 8 bases. The CDR3 runs 13 residues. CDR1 and CDR2 from the germline V gene are SGDLS and YYNGEE. Trimming at V came to 3 bases and at J to 5 bases, leaving 3 bases not matched to a gene. The CDR3 nucleotides read TGTGCCAGCAGCGCAGGGGGCAAGACTGAAGCTTTCTTT. It yields the protein CASSAGGKTEAFF. Variable domain in full (rest from reference TRBV9 and TRBJ1-1): DSGVTQTPKHLITATGQRVTLRCSPRSGDLSVYWYQQSLDQGLQFLIQYYNGEERAKGNILERFSAQQFPDLHSELNLSSLELGDSALYFCASSAGGKTEAFFGQGTRLTVV.